This TCR beta chain was profiled in a study of blood T cell repertoires in COVID-19. Germline-derived CDR1 and CDR2 are SGHDN and FVKESK. J gave up 8 bases and V 0 bases, and 8 bases lay outside the gene matches. The CDR3 sequence is 16 residues long. Profiling relied on immunoSEQ multiplex PCR, and the TCRdb table lists in-frame clones only, not all of them. Of approximately 160,000 clones listed, about 88% were seen once; the top ten hold roughly 8.3%. This clonotype was sampled from an older woman with COVID-19, enrolled during active disease. The rearrangement joins TRBV14 to TRBJ1-4; 8 nucleotides agree with TRBD1. The material sequenced was peripheral blood. CDR3 loop: CASSQDPTGVSEKLFF. The DNA of the CDR3 is TGTGCCAGCAGCCAAGACCCGACAGGGGTTTCGGAAAAACTGTTTTTT. The complete variable domain, with remaining parts taken from reference TRBV14 and TRBJ1-4, reads EAGVTQFPSHSVIEKGQTVTLRCDPISGHDNLYWYRRVMGKEIKFLLHFVKESKQDESGMPNNRFLAERTGGTYSTLKVQPAELEDSGVYFCASSQDPTGVSEKLFFGSGTQLSVL.